This section outlines one T cell receptor beta chain sequence together with its context. Its target is not known. Each sample used at least 7 million PBMCs. Germline CDR1 and CDR2: DFQATT and SNEGSKA (reference sequence). The CDR3 totals 14 residues. After removal of 5 bases from V and 7 bases from J, the junction contained 9 bases not matched to a gene. The entry originates in a study of blood T cells in healthy people across ages. Study findings and constraints: While age rose, TCR beta diversity per million T cells dropped in a roughly linear way. Estimated diversity, derived from one million T cells, was regarded as an underestimate.

A second PCR, run for about 6 to 11 cycles, used a sample-barcoded 5' primer plus a J-beta primer mix. TCRdb re-called the 5' RACE reads through MiXCR, storing one row per CDR3 protein. Among 1.5 million to 2 million distinct CDR3 sequences listed, 40% to 55% were seen once. The receptor's source is a woman aged 40-49 years in good health. The chain couples TRBV20-1 to TRBJ2-7; 12 bases match TRBD1. Material for sequencing was blood. CDR3 nucleotides: TGCAGTGCTTCCCCGGGACAGGGGGCGGCGGAGCAGTACTTC. Translation gives CSASPGQGAAEQYF.